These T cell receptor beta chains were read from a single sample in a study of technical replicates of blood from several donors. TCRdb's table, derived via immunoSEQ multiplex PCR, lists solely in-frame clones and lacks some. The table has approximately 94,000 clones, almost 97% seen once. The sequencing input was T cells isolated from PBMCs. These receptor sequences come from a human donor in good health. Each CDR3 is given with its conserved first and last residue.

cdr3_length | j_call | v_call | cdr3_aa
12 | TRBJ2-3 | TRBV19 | CASSPGVDTQYF
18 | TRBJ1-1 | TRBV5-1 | CASSLYPQGADRDTEAFF
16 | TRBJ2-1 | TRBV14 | CASSQEITASFNEQFF
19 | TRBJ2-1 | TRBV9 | CASSVEQRWTGQPYNEQFF
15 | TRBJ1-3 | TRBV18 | CASSPGQAGGNTIYF
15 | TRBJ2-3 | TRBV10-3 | CAISERTPGTDTQYF
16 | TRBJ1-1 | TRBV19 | CASSIVHHGRNTEAFF
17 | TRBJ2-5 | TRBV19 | CASSIGPLWGGYETQYF
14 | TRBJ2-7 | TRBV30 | CAWSVGLAGWLQYF
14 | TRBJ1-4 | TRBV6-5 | CASSYTRSDEKLFF
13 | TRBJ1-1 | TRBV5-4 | CASSVNRGTEAFF
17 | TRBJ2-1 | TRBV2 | CASTGDVGKFPYNEQFF
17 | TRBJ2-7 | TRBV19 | CASSEGGPGQGASEQYF
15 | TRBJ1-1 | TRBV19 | CASRKERTAYTEAFF
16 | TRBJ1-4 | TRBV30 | CAWSAGGYRGSEKLFF
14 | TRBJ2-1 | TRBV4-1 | CASRGGGSYNEQFF
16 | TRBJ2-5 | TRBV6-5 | CASSWGLAGGGETQYF